Shown below are 27 T cell receptor beta chains from a single sample sequenced in a study of OX40 agonist ivuxolimab in advanced cancers. The table came from immunoSEQ multiplex PCR; TCRdb's copy has only in-frame clones and leaves some out. Of tens of thousands of clones in the sample, roughly 80% were seen once. The source material was CD4+ or CD8+ T cells sorted from blood, sampled in a trial of the OX40 agonist ivuxolimab. Source of these receptors: an adult with an advanced solid tumor such as melanoma, head and neck, liver or kidney cancer.

This chain links TRBV4-3 with TRBJ1-2; 9 bases fit TRBD1. CDR3 length: 15 amino acids. From germline, CDR1 is LGHNA and CDR2 YSLEER. J gave up 6 bases and V 4 bases, and 9 bases lay outside the gene matches. This chain's CDR3 is CASSRSGTGLDGYTF. The DNA for the CDR3 is TGCGCCAGCAGCCGATCCGGGACAGGGTTGGATGGCTACACCTTC.

The chain joins TRBV7-2 to TRBJ1-2; TRBD1 matches 7 bases. Germline V lookup: CDR1 SGHTA, CDR2 FQGNSA. CDR3 size: 14 residues. Germline trimming cut 5 bases from V and 6 bases from J; bases unmatched to any gene: 9. Written as DNA, the CDR3 is TGTGCCAGCAGCCCCTCCGACAGGGTAAATGGCTACACCTTC. It encodes CASSPSDRVNGYTF.

To note about this clone: Sequence at one end of the junction differs from germline and may be a read error. The same CDR3 can be traced to other DNA sequences in this sample. The chain has TRBV6-5 and TRBJ1-1; 9 bases are shared with TRBD1. The CDR3 has 14 residues. Germline V lookup: CDR1 MNHEY, CDR2 SVGAGI. CDR3 loop: CACNRGRWDTEAFF. The CDR3 nucleotides are TGTGCCTGTAACAGGGGGCGCTGGGACACTGAGGCTTTCTTT.

This chain uses TRBV7-8 with TRBJ1-5; 7 bases line up with TRBD1. Trimming took 5 bases from V and 8 from J; bases not matched to a gene: 9. This CDR3 has 14 amino acids. Germline V gene lookup returns CDR1 SGHVS and CDR2 FQNEAQ. DNA for the CDR3: TGTGCCAGCAGCCGGACAGGCCCGGGAGAGCCCCAGCATTTT. Translating it yields CASSRTGPGEPQHF. Full variable domain (missing parts from reference TRBV7-8 and TRBJ1-5): GAGVSQSPRYKVAKRGQDVALRCDPISGHVSLFWYQQALGQGPEFLTYFQNEAQLDKSGLPSDRFFAERPEGSVSTLKIQRTQQEDSAVYLCASSRTGPGEPQHFGDGTRLSIL.

This chain connects TRBV7-2 to TRBJ1-5, with TRBD1 as a possible D gene (6 bases). The V gene lost 1 base and the J gene lost 9 bases, with 16 bases spanning the gap. Germline CDR1 reads SGHTA; CDR2 reads FQGNSA. The CDR3 sequence is 15 residues long. The CDR3 DNA reads TGTGCCAGCAGCTTAGGTCCGGACAGAGGGACGCCCCAGCATTTT. This gives the protein CASSLGPDRGTPQHF.

This clone was seen only a few times. The chain carries TRBV19 and TRBJ2-5, with unresolved D. This CDR3 region has 14 residues. V shed 6 bases and J shed 6 bases, with 17 bases lying between them. Germline CDR1 LNHDA, CDR2 SQIVND (reference sequence). The CDR3 spells CASSIGRQSKTQYF. CDR3 nucleotide sequence: TGTGCCAGTAGCATCGGGCGGCAATCAAAGACCCAGTACTTC.

This clone was seen a single time. The chain employs TRBV29-1 and TRBJ2-7; TRBD1 aligns across 9 bases. After removal of 5 bases from V and 3 bases from J, the junction contained 5 bases not matched to a gene. The CDR3 sequence is 13 residues long. CDR1 and CDR2 (germline): SQVTM, ANQGSEA. In nucleotides, the CDR3 is TGCAGCGTTCCGGGACAGGGAAGCTACGAGCAGTACTTC. Protein sequence: CSVPGQGSYEQYF.

This clone was observed a single time. The V and J genes are TRBV7-3 and TRBJ2-3; no firm D call. CDR3 size: 13 residues. Looked up from germline, CDR1 is SGHTA and CDR2 is FQGTGA. V was clipped by 4 bases and J by 6 bases, with 11 bases between them. CDR3 DNA sequence: TGTGCCAGCAGCTCCTATATAGGGGATACGCAGTATTTT. This gives the protein CASSSYIGDTQYF.

The CDR3 loop reads CASSVLKGGEGYTF. CDR3 coding DNA: TGTGCCAGCAGCGTATTGAAAGGGGGGGAAGGCTACACCTTC. The chain has TRBV7-2 and TRBJ1-2, with D possibly matching TRBD1 (6 bases). The CDR3 totals 14 residues. The V end lost 5 bases, the J end lost 8 bases, and 18 bases lay between the germline ends. Germline CDR1 and CDR2: SGHTA and FQGNSA.

In the case of this clone: Other nucleotide sequences in the sample specify the same CDR3. The chain recombines TRBV20-1 with TRBJ2-1; D is ambiguous. The CDR3 spans 11 residues. V dropped 3 bases and J dropped 4 bases, with 4 bases sitting between them. Germline CDR1 reads DFQATT; CDR2 reads SNEGSKA (reference sequence). CDR3 DNA: TGCAGTGCTAGGGAGTACAATGAGCAGTTCTTC. This gives the protein CSAREYNEQFF.

The J gene is TRBJ2-5, the V gene TRBV6-5; D gene ambiguous. Trimming pared 1 base from V and 4 bases from J, leaving 7 bases between. The CDR3 is made up of 13 amino acids. Germline loops: CDR1 MNHEY, CDR2 SVGAGI. The CDR3: CASSYWAGETQYF. CDR3 nucleotide sequence: TGTGCCAGCAGTTACTGGGCCGGAGAGACCCAGTACTTC.

This chain joins TRBV2 and TRBJ2-5; 8 nucleotides align to TRBD1. Unmatched junction bases numbered 13, after V lost 5 bases and J lost 5 bases. CDR1 is SNHLY, CDR2 FYNNEI, per germline. The CDR3 loop spans 16 amino acids. The CDR3, as DNA: TGTGCCAGCAGTCACACCCCCGGGACAGGACGGGAGACCCAGTACTTC. This translates into CASSHTPGTGRETQYF.

The chain couples TRBV15 to TRBJ2-5; 9 bases align to TRBD2. The J segment lost 5 bases and the V segment lost 11 bases, leaving 15 bases of the junction unmatched. CDR3 length: 15 residues. Germline values: CDR1 LNHNV, CDR2 YYDKDF (reference sequence). The CDR3 bases are TGTGCCCCGGGGGCGGGGGGGCTTTGTGTGGAGACCCAGTACTTC. This gives the protein CAPGAGGLCVETQYF. The full variable domain, rest sourced from reference TRBV15 and TRBJ2-5, is DAMVIQNPRYQVTQFGKPVTLSCSQTLNHNVMYWYQQKSSQAPKLLFHYYDKDFNNEADTPDNFQSRRPNTSFCFLDIRSPGLGDTAMYLCAPGAGGLCVETQYFGPGTRLLVL.

In its sample, this clone was seen once. The chain couples TRBV5-4 to TRBJ1-2; D gene unclear. The CDR3 totals 15 residues. Germline CDR1 and CDR2: SGHNT and YYREEE (reference sequence). V was clipped by 0 bases and J by 4 bases, with 13 bases between them. This CDR3 reads CASSLDRGGVYGYTF. CDR3 sequence (DNA): TGTGCCAGCAGCTTGGACCGGGGAGGTGTCTATGGCTACACCTTC. Based on the CDR3 plus reference TRBV5-4 and TRBJ1-2, the full variable domain is ETGVTQSPTHLIKTRGQQVTLRCSSQSGHNTVSWYQQALGQGPQFIFQYYREEENGRGNFPPRFSGLQFPNYSSELNVNALELDDSALYLCASSLDRGGVYGYTFGSGTRLTVV.

The chain employs TRBV2 and TRBJ1-2, with unresolved D. Germline V gene sequence: CDR1 SNHLY, CDR2 FYNNEI. The ends were cut back, 6 bases at V and 5 bases at J, with 10 bases in the middle. The CDR3 loop spans 12 amino acids. The CDR3 nucleotides are TGTGCCAGCAGAACAGACGGATATGGCTACACCTTC. Translating it yields CASRTDGYGYTF.

This sequence joins TRBV11-1 and TRBJ2-7; 13 nucleotides match TRBD2. The V gene's germline CDR1 is SGHAT and CDR2 FQDESV (reference sequence). The length of the CDR3 is 15 residues. The V gene end was trimmed by 1 base and the J gene end by 4 bases; junction bases not matched to a gene: 1. This CDR3 reads CASSLELAGGYEQYF. CDR3 nucleotide sequence: TGTGCCAGCAGCTTAGAACTAGCGGGAGGGTACGAGCAGTACTTC.

The chain has TRBV2 and TRBJ1-1; 9 bases are shared with TRBD1. The CDR3 extends over 14 amino acids. The J segment lost 1 base and the V segment lost 7 bases, leaving 4 bases of the junction unmatched. CDR1 is SNHLY, CDR2 FYNNEI, per germline. CDR3 protein: CASIPGQGNTEAFF. CDR3 coding DNA: TGTGCCAGCATTCCGGGACAGGGGAACACTGAAGCTTTCTTT.

The V call is TRBV19, the J call TRBJ1-2; possible D gene TRBD1, 6 bases. The CDR3 is 14 amino acids. Looked up from germline, CDR1 is LNHDA and CDR2 is SQIVND (reference sequence). Trimming took off 7 bases at V and 0 bases at J, with 12 bases between the two ends. This chain's CDR3 is CASNAQGANYGYTF. CDR3 coding DNA: TGTGCCAGTAACGCACAGGGAGCTAACTATGGCTACACCTTC. Filled out from reference TRBV19 and TRBJ1-2, the complete variable domain reads DGGITQSPKYLFRKEGQNVTLSCEQNLNHDAMYWYRQDPGQGLRLIYYSQIVNDFQKGDIAEGYSVSREKKESFPLTVTSAQKNPTAFYLCASNAQGANYGYTFGSGTRLTVV.

The V and J genes are TRBV11-2 and TRBJ2-4; D is undetermined. V lost 7 bases, J lost 8 bases, and 15 bases lay in between. Germline CDR1 and CDR2: SGHAT and FQNNGV. This CDR3 is 13 amino acids long. CDR3 in DNA: TGTGCCAGCAACGAACAGTTTACGGACATTCAGTACTTC. Translation gives CASNEQFTDIQYF.

The chain couples TRBV7-2 to TRBJ2-1; 10 bases fit TRBD1. The germline gives CDR1 SGHTA, CDR2 FQGNSA. The CDR3 spans 16 residues. V trimming: 1 base; J trimming: 7 bases; junction bases outside the gene matches: 7. CDR3 sequence reads: CASSLGPGTGENEQFF. CDR3 DNA: TGTGCCAGCAGCTTAGGCCCCGGGACAGGGGAAAATGAGCAGTTCTTC.

The rearrangement links TRBV11-1 to TRBJ2-1, with 11 bases lining up with TRBD2. CDR3 length equals 15 residues. Germline trimming cut 2 bases from V and 8 bases from J; bases unmatched to any gene: 5. Germline values: CDR1 SGHAT, CDR2 FQDESV (reference sequence). In DNA form, the CDR3 reads TGTGCCAGCAGCTTACTAGCGGGGGGTATGGATGAGCAGTTCTTC. This encodes CASSLLAGGMDEQFF.

This chain connects TRBV4-3 to TRBJ1-2, with D possibly matching TRBD1 (6 bases). The germline gives CDR1 LGHNA, CDR2 YSLEER. The CDR3 extends over 14 amino acids. V was cut by 1 base and J by 5 bases, with 11 bases left in between. DNA of the CDR3: TGCGCCAGCAGCCAAGGGGAGGGGGGGTATGGCTACACCTTC. Its translation is CASSQGEGGYGYTF.

The chain couples TRBV5-4 to TRBJ1-2, with unresolved D. The germline gives CDR1 SGHNT, CDR2 YYREEE (reference sequence). The germline V and J ends were trimmed by 3 bases and 4 bases, with 10 bases remaining between them. This CDR3 spans 13 amino acids. Here the CDR3 DNA reads TGTGCCAGCAGCTCTTCTCAACCCTATGGCTACACCTTC. Its translation: CASSSSQPYGYTF. Variable domain in full (rest from reference TRBV5-4 and TRBJ1-2): ETGVTQSPTHLIKTRGQQVTLRCSSQSGHNTVSWYQQALGQGPQFIFQYYREEENGRGNFPPRFSGLQFPNYSSELNVNALELDDSALYLCASSSSQPYGYTFGSGTRLTVV.

J is TRBJ2-1 and V is TRBV11-2, with D maybe TRBD1 (5 bases). The CDR3 is made up of 14 amino acids. Trimming removed 7 bases from V and 3 bases from J, with 13 bases in between. The germline V gene encodes CDR1 SGHAT and CDR2 FQNNGV. The CDR3 loop reads CASNLGVSYNEQFF. CDR3 sequence (DNA): TGTGCCAGCAACCTAGGGGTGAGCTACAATGAGCAGTTCTTC.

The chain uses TRBV6-6 and TRBJ1-2, with D unresolved. CDR1 MNHNY and CDR2 SVGAGI come from the germline V gene (reference sequence). There are 15 residues in the CDR3. Trimming pared 0 bases from V and 6 bases from J, leaving 14 bases between. The CDR3 bases are TGTGCCAGCAGTTACTCGTCTCGGGGAGCAGATGGCTACACCTTC. As protein: CASSYSSRGADGYTF.

The rearrangement links TRBV30 to TRBJ2-3; possibly TRBD2 for D (5 bases). V lost 2 bases to trimming and J lost 0 bases, with 9 bases between them. The CDR3 loop spans 14 amino acids. CDR1 GTSNPN and CDR2 SVGIG come from the germline V gene (reference sequence). The CDR3 region has the DNA TGTGCCTGGAGTACCCGGACTAGCACAGATACGCAGTATTTT. Its translation is CAWSTRTSTDTQYF.

This clone was detected only a few times. CDR3 protein: CASSWGTAINEKLFF. Written as DNA, the CDR3 is TGCGCCAGCAGCTGGGGGACCGCCATTAATGAAAAACTGTTTTTT. The chain employs TRBV5-1 and TRBJ1-4; maybe TRBD1 (5 bases). The CDR3 is 15 residues long. V was shortened by 3 bases and J by 4 bases, with 13 bases between the two germline ends. Germline V CDR1 and CDR2: SGHRS, YFSETQ. Full variable domain (missing parts from reference TRBV5-1 and TRBJ1-4): KAGVTQTPRYLIKTRGQQVTLSCSPISGHRSVSWYQQTPGQGLQFLFEYFSETQRNKGNFPGRFSGRQFSNSRSEMNVSTLELGDSALYLCASSWGTAINEKLFFGSGTQLSVL.